What follows are 19 T cell receptor beta chains derived from one specimen sequenced in a study of OX40 agonist ivuxolimab in advanced cancers. TCRdb keeps only in-frame clones here, not all; method: immunoSEQ multiplex PCR. The table lists roughly 100,000 clones, around nine tenths of them singletons. Source: CD4+ or CD8+ T cells sorted from blood, taken in a trial of the OX40 agonist ivuxolimab. The receptors stem from an adult with an advanced solid tumor such as melanoma, head and neck, liver or kidney cancer.

This clone was observed a few times. The chain recombines TRBV6-1 with TRBJ2-7; D possibly uses TRBD1 or TRBD2 (5 bases each). CDR1 is MNHNS and CDR2 is SASEGT in the germline V gene. The V end lost 2 bases, the J end lost 7 bases, and 15 bases lay between the germline ends. CDR3 length: 14 residues. This CDR3 reads CASSESWGSMEQYF. The CDR3 nucleotides are TGTGCCAGCAGTGAAAGTTGGGGGAGCATGGAGCAGTACTTC.

The chain couples TRBV2 to TRBJ1-2; the D gene is possibly TRBD1 (6 bases). The germline V gene encodes CDR1 SNHLY and CDR2 FYNNEI. Trimming took 8 bases from V and 7 from J, leaving 23 bases between them. This CDR3 is 15 amino acids long. Here the CDR3 reads CASRGHSEGLSGYTF. The CDR3 bases are TGTGCCAGCCGGGGACATTCCGAGGGGTTAAGTGGCTACACCTTC.

The chain has TRBV19 and TRBJ1-2; 8 nucleotides match TRBD1. Losses at the gene ends were 5 bases for V and 8 bases for J; bases not matched to a gene: 16. CDR3 length equals 16 residues. The germline CDR1 and CDR2 sequences are LNHDA and SQIVND (reference sequence). The CDR3, as DNA: TGTGCCAGTAGTGCGGGGACAGGACGGGTTGGACGCGGCTACACCTTC. It specifies CASSAGTGRVGRGYTF.

The chain carries TRBV5-1 and TRBJ2-7; D is perhaps TRBD1 (5 bases). V lost 2 bases, J lost 1 base, and 13 bases lay in between. This CDR3 spans 15 amino acids. Germline CDR1 is SGHRS and CDR2 is YFSETQ. The CDR3, as DNA: TGCGCCAGCAGCTTTTCCAGGGTCGAATCCTACGAGCAGTACTTC. Translated: CASSFSRVESYEQYF.

J is TRBJ2-2 and V is TRBV7-3, with 7 positions matching TRBD1. The CDR3 sequence is 14 residues long. V lost 4 bases and J lost 3; bases outside the gene matches: 2. CDR1 is SGHTA and CDR2 is FQGTGA in the germline V gene. The DNA for the CDR3 is TGTGCCAGCAGCTACGACAGGGACACCGGGGAGCTGTTTTTT. The encoded protein is CASSYDRDTGELFF.

The chain links TRBV25-1 to TRBJ1-5; D is perhaps TRBD1 (5 bases). The V end lost 2 bases, the J end lost 3 bases, and 11 bases lay between the germline ends. Germline V gives CDR1 MGHDK, CDR2 SYGVNS. This CDR3 is 15 amino acids long. The CDR3 region has the DNA TGTGCCAGCAGTGAAAGAGGGGCCCCCAATCAGCCCCAGCATTTT. Its translation: CASSERGAPNQPQHF.

This chain connects TRBV5-1 to TRBJ2-3, with TRBD1 as a possible D gene (6 bases). Germline CDR1 is SGHRS and CDR2 is YFSETQ. Trimming took 4 bases from V and 1 from J, leaving 13 bases between them. This CDR3 spans 15 amino acids. Here the CDR3 reads CASSPGTLRTDTQYF. Here the CDR3 DNA reads TGCGCCAGCAGCCCGGGGACACTTCGCACAGATACGCAGTATTTT. The full variable domain, with the rest looked up from reference TRBV5-1 and TRBJ2-3, is KAGVTQTPRYLIKTRGQQVTLSCSPISGHRSVSWYQQTPGQGLQFLFEYFSETQRNKGNFPGRFSGRQFSNSRSEMNVSTLELGDSALYLCASSPGTLRTDTQYFGPGTRLTVL.

The rearrangement joins TRBV5-1 to TRBJ2-2; TRBD1 matches 10 bases. This CDR3 is 17 amino acids long. Germline V CDR1 and CDR2: SGHRS, YFSETQ. With 3 bases clipped from V and 0 bases from J, the junction kept 5 bases outside the gene matches. The CDR3 region is CASSSRTGGTNTGELFF. CDR3 in DNA: TGCGCCAGCAGCTCGAGGACAGGGGGTACGAACACCGGGGAGCTGTTTTTT. Looking up the rest from reference TRBV5-1 and TRBJ2-2 gives the full variable domain: KAGVTQTPRYLIKTRGQQVTLSCSPISGHRSVSWYQQTPGQGLQFLFEYFSETQRNKGNFPGRFSGRQFSNSRSEMNVSTLELGDSALYLCASSSRTGGTNTGELFFGEGSRLTVL.

The chain links TRBV18 to TRBJ2-2; TRBD2 agrees at 7 bases. The V gene end was trimmed by 2 bases and the J gene end by 7 bases; junction bases not matched to a gene: 1. Germline CDR1 reads KGHSH; CDR2 reads LQKENI. The CDR3 sequence is 13 residues long. The CDR3 sequence is CASSPGLGGELFF. For the CDR3, the DNA is TGTGCCAGCTCACCAGGACTAGGCGGGGAGCTGTTTTTT.

The chain couples TRBV18 to TRBJ2-7, with D possibly being TRBD1 (6 bases). Germline CDR1 KGHSH, CDR2 LQKENI. V lost 0 bases to trimming and J lost 0 bases, with 9 bases between them. This CDR3 is built from 15 residues. This CDR3 reads CASSPPGRGSYEQYF. CDR3 DNA sequence: TGTGCCAGCTCACCACCGGGCAGGGGCTCCTACGAGCAGTACTTC.

The chain combines TRBV7-6 with TRBJ1-1; 8 bases line up with TRBD1. Germline loops: CDR1 SGHVS, CDR2 FNYEAQ. With 6 bases clipped from V and 1 base from J, the junction kept 1 base outside the gene matches. The CDR3 consists of 13 residues. The CDR3 reads CASSGQGNTEAFF. In DNA, the CDR3 is TGTGCCAGCAGTGGACAGGGGAACACTGAAGCTTTCTTT.

This rearrangement joins TRBV6-5 to TRBJ2-1; D tentatively reads TRBD1 or TRBD2 (5 bases each). This CDR3 comprises 16 residues. Deletions cut 2 bases from V and 0 bases from J, with 11 bases between. Germline V CDR1 and CDR2: MNHEY, SVGAGI. CDR3 coding DNA: TGTGCCAGCAGTTACGAGGGGACGAGCTCCTACAATGAGCAGTTCTTC. It is translated as CASSYEGTSSYNEQFF.

The genes are TRBV7-2 and TRBJ2-1; tentative D call: TRBD2 (6 bases). This CDR3 is built from 14 residues. V was shortened by 0 bases and J by 5 bases, with 8 bases between the two germline ends. From germline, CDR1 is SGHTA and CDR2 FQGNSA. CDR3 protein: CASSLASGHNEQFF. CDR3 DNA sequence: TGTGCCAGCAGCTTAGCTAGCGGCCACAATGAGCAGTTCTTC. Supplemented by reference TRBV7-2 and TRBJ2-1, the full variable domain reads GAGVSQSPSNKVTEKGKDVELRCDPISGHTALYWYRQSLGQGLEFLIYFQGNSAPDKSGLPSDRFSAERTGGSVSTLTIQRTQQEDSAVYLCASSLASGHNEQFFGPGTRLTVL.

This chain links TRBV5-1 with TRBJ2-5; weak D call: TRBD1 (5 bases). Germline CDR1 is SGHRS and CDR2 is YFSETQ. V was cut by 0 bases and J by 5 bases, with 8 bases left in between. The CDR3 extends over 13 amino acids. The CDR3 nucleotides read TGCGCCAGCAGCTTGGAGGGGCTGGAGACCCAGTACTTC. It yields the protein CASSLEGLETQYF.

This clone was seen once. The chain has TRBV10-2 and TRBJ1-5, with D perhaps matching TRBD1 (5 bases). CDR3 length: 15 residues. CDR1 and CDR2 from the germline V gene are WSHSY and SAAADI. Trimming removed 2 bases at V and 5 bases at J, with 13 bases between. Here the CDR3 reads CASSEASRGDQPQHF. The CDR3 nucleotides are TGCGCCAGCAGTGAGGCCAGTCGAGGGGATCAGCCCCAGCATTTT.

This chain joins TRBV5-1 and TRBJ2-5, with TRBD2 matching 8 bases. Germline assignment: CDR1 SGHRS and CDR2 YFSETQ. The CDR3 length is 16 residues. Trimming at V came to 3 bases and at J to 4 bases, leaving 11 bases not matched to a gene. CDR3 DNA: TGCGCCAGCAGCTCACCCGGGACTAGGAGTTCAGAGACCCAGTACTTC. Its protein product is CASSSPGTRSSETQYF.

V usage is TRBV13 and J usage is TRBJ2-7; the match to TRBD1 covers 9 bases. This CDR3 spans 16 amino acids. Unmatched junction bases numbered 8, after V lost 5 bases and J lost 0 bases. Germline V gives CDR1 PRHDT, CDR2 FYEKMQ (reference sequence). CDR3 in amino acids: CASSEPGQGPSYEQYF. The CDR3 bases are TGTGCCAGCAGCGAACCGGGACAGGGCCCCTCCTACGAGCAGTACTTC. The full variable domain, in which reference TRBV13 and TRBJ2-7 provide the parts outside the CDR3, is AAGVIQSPRHLIKEKRETATLKCYPIPRHDTVYWYQQGPGQDPQFLISFYEKMQSDKGSIPDRFSAQQFSDYHSELNMSSLELGDSALYFCASSEPGQGPSYEQYFGPGTRLTVT.

CDR3 region: CASSQDRVTYEQYF. DNA for the CDR3: TGCGCCAGCAGCCAAGATCGGGTAACTTACGAGCAGTACTTC. The rearrangement uses TRBV4-1 and TRBJ2-7; D is ambiguous. This CDR3 contains 14 residues. Trimming took off 0 bases at V and 4 bases at J, with 10 bases between the two ends. Germline loops: CDR1 MGHRA, CDR2 YSYEKL.

This chain connects TRBV27 to TRBJ2-3, with D perhaps matching TRBD1 (5 bases). CDR3 length equals 15 residues. The ends were cut back, 1 base at V and 3 bases at J, with 11 bases in the middle. Germline values: CDR1 MNHEY, CDR2 SMNVEV (reference sequence). The CDR3 DNA reads TGTGCCAGCAGTTTATTAGGGGCTGAGACAGATACGCAGTATTTT. Encoded protein: CASSLLGAETDTQYF.